The 20 T cell receptor beta chains below come from one sample, sequenced in a study of response to subunit inactivated influenza vaccine. From the RT-PCR reads, TCRdb called clonotypes with MiXCR, one entry per CDR3 protein. The sample includes fewer than 600,000 distinct CDR3 sequences, approximately 7.7% of them seen just once. The sequencing used PBMCs from blood, collected around 2 years after vaccination. Every receptor here comes from a man between 50 and 70 years old who received an inactivated influenza vaccine.

V usage is TRBV7-2 and J usage is TRBJ2-4, with D perhaps assigned TRBD1 or TRBD2 (5 bases each). V lost 4 bases to trimming and J lost 8 bases, with 15 bases between them. The germline CDR1 and CDR2 sequences are SGHTA and FQGNSA. The CDR3 is 14 residues long. The CDR3 DNA sequence: TGTGCCAGCAGCTCTAGCTGGGGGTCGTACATTCAGTACTTC. Translation gives CASSSSWGSYIQYF.

This clonotype has more than one count but fewer than ten. The V and J genes are TRBV7-8 and TRBJ2-7; D unresolved. Germline V gene data show CDR1 as SGHVS and CDR2 as FQNEAQ. The CDR3 loop spans 14 amino acids. V gave up 3 bases and J gave up 3 bases, with 12 bases separating them. The CDR3 region is CASSFAAGIYEQYF. CDR3 DNA sequence: TGTGCCAGCAGCTTCGCTGCAGGAATCTACGAGCAGTACTTC.

This clonotype was picked up a small number of times. The chain joins TRBV20-1 to TRBJ2-4, with D tentatively TRBD1 (6 bases). CDR1 and CDR2 (germline): DFQATT, SNEGSKA (reference sequence). The CDR3 is 14 residues long. The ends were cut back, 5 bases at V and 0 bases at J, with 11 bases in the middle. The CDR3 DNA sequence: TGCAGTGCTCCGAAGGACAGAGCCAAAAACATTCAGTACTTC. As protein: CSAPKDRAKNIQYF.

This clonotype was counted many times. The chain has TRBV5-5 and TRBJ2-7, with D perhaps given as TRBD1 or TRBD2 (5 bases each). The V gene lost 7 bases and the J gene lost 3 bases, with 17 bases spanning the gap. Germline values: CDR1 SGHKS, CDR2 YYEKEE (reference sequence). The CDR3 extends over 14 amino acids. CDR3 sequence: CASGPGAMIYEQYF. The CDR3 nucleotides are TGTGCCAGCGGGCCCGGGGCGATGATCTACGAGCAGTACTTC.

The chain couples TRBV27 to TRBJ1-2; D is ambiguous. CDR1 and CDR2 from the germline V gene are MNHEY and SMNVEV (reference sequence). Between the trimmed V and J ends, which lost 6 bases and 5 bases, there was a span of 16 bases. The CDR3 extends over 14 amino acids. The DNA of the CDR3 is TGTGCCAGCAGCTTTTCAGCCCCTAGATATGGCTACACCTTC. Translated, it gives CASSFSAPRYGYTF.

V and J are TRBV20-1 and TRBJ1-5, with D maybe TRBD1 (6 bases). This CDR3 spans 12 amino acids. Trimming cost V 3 bases and J 6 bases, with 9 bases left between them. Germline CDR1 is DFQATT and CDR2 is SNEGSKA (reference sequence). As DNA, the CDR3 is TGCAGTGCTAGCCAGGGGAGTCAGCCCCAGCATTTT. Translated: CSASQGSQPQHF.

There are a few counts of this clonotype. J is TRBJ2-5 and V is TRBV20-1; 13 nucleotides line up with TRBD2. Germline CDR1 is DFQATT and CDR2 is SNEGSKA (reference sequence). V lost 2 bases and J lost 6; bases outside the gene matches: 15. There are 18 residues in the CDR3. This CDR3 is CSARTALRTSGRAKTQYF. In DNA, the CDR3 is TGCAGTGCTAGAACAGCCCTAAGGACTAGCGGGAGAGCAAAGACCCAGTACTTC.

This clonotype was seen once. This chain connects TRBV20-1 to TRBJ2-3; weak D call: TRBD2 (6 bases). Germline-derived CDR1 and CDR2 are DFQATT and SNEGSKA (reference sequence). The V and J ends lost 6 bases and 5 bases respectively, with 18 bases between them. The CDR3 sequence is 14 residues long. CDR3 region: CSAARGAEGDTQYF. The CDR3 bases are TGCAGTGCCGCAAGAGGGGCGGAGGGAGATACGCAGTATTTT.

This clonotype was picked up a small number of times. The chain has TRBV5-4 and TRBJ2-1, with TRBD1 identical over 8 bases. Trimming removed 4 bases from V and 5 bases from J; junction bases left unmatched: 11. Germline assignment: CDR1 SGHNT and CDR2 YYREEE (reference sequence). CDR3 length equals 16 residues. The CDR3 DNA follows: TGTGCCAGCAGCCCCCTAGGACAGGGCGTCGACAATGAGCAGTTCTTC. Protein sequence: CASSPLGQGVDNEQFF.

Remarks on this clonotype: One junction end does not reproduce the germline sequence, and a read error may be involved. The rearrangement links TRBV6-2 or TRBV6-3 to TRBJ2-1; D gene uncertain. CDR1 is MNHEY and CDR2 is SVGEGT in the germline V gene. The CDR3 length is 12 residues. DNA of the CDR3: TGCTCCAGCAGCCTCCAAAACAATGAGCAGTTCTTC. Protein sequence: CSSSLQNNEQFF.

This chain uses TRBV10-2 with TRBJ2-7; a weak D match, TRBD2 (7 bases). CDR1 and CDR2 from the germline V gene are WSHSY and SAAADI. V was trimmed by 4 bases and J by 7 bases, leaving 14 bases between them. The CDR3 contains 13 residues. The CDR3 DNA follows: TGCGCCAGCAGTGTGGGGGGGGCGGGGGAGCAGTACTTC. Translated, it gives CASSVGGAGEQYF.

The J gene is TRBJ1-1, the V gene TRBV20-1, with D possibly being TRBD1 (5 bases). Germline values: CDR1 DFQATT, CDR2 SNEGSKA (reference sequence). Deletions cut 0 bases from V and 3 bases from J, with 11 bases between. The CDR3 totals 14 residues. Written as DNA, the CDR3 is TGCAGTGCTAGAGATTCGGGACTTTACACTGAAGCTTTCTTT. This translates into CSARDSGLYTEAFF.

The table lists this clonotype with a few counts. J is TRBJ2-7 and V is TRBV5-6; 10 bases fit TRBD1. Germline trimming cut 2 bases from V and 6 bases from J; bases unmatched to any gene: 8. Germline assignment: CDR1 SGHDT and CDR2 YYEEEE. The CDR3 sequence is 15 residues long. CDR3 DNA: TGTGCCAGCAGCTTTTGGCGACAGGGGGCATCCGAGCAGTACTTC. Its translation is CASSFWRQGASEQYF.

This clonotype was observed many times. The genes are TRBV20-1 and TRBJ2-1, with 7 positions matching TRBD2. The V gene end was trimmed by 4 bases and the J gene end by 4 bases; junction bases not matched to a gene: 10. Per the germline V gene, CDR1 is DFQATT and CDR2 is SNEGSKA (reference sequence). The CDR3 runs 15 residues. The DNA of the CDR3 is TGCAGTGCTATTGGGAGGGCCGGGGGATACAATGAGCAGTTCTTC. Protein: CSAIGRAGGYNEQFF.

This clonotype was observed a handful of times. This chain uses TRBV20-1 with TRBJ1-5; D gene ambiguous. V was shortened by 4 bases and J by 5 bases, with 9 bases between the two germline ends. The CDR3 totals 12 residues. Germline values: CDR1 DFQATT, CDR2 SNEGSKA (reference sequence). DNA of the CDR3: TGCAGTGCTACGGACGGCGATCAGCCCCAGCATTTT. Amino acid sequence: CSATDGDQPQHF.

This chain joins TRBV6-1 and TRBJ2-7; 8 positions agree with TRBD1. This CDR3 region has 13 residues. Germline CDR1 is MNHNS and CDR2 is SASEGT. Unmatched junction bases numbered 3, after V lost 6 bases and J lost 2 bases. The CDR3 sequence is CASRTGQAYEQYF. CDR3 nucleotides: TGTGCCAGCAGAACGGGACAGGCCTACGAGCAGTACTTC.

This clonotype was observed a handful of times. V gene TRBV6-5 combines with J gene TRBJ2-7; the D call may be TRBD1 or TRBD2 (6 bases each). Germline loops: CDR1 MNHEY, CDR2 SVGAGI. This CDR3 spans 14 amino acids. V lost 0 bases and J lost 5, with 11 bases in between. The CDR3 DNA sequence: TGTGCCAGCAGTTACTCCTACGGGGGCGACGAGCAGTACTTC. Residues: CASSYSYGGDEQYF.

The chain has TRBV20-1 and TRBJ2-7, with 10 bases that match TRBD1. This CDR3 spans 15 amino acids. In germline, CDR1 is DFQATT, CDR2 SNEGSKA (reference sequence). V lost 0 bases to trimming and J lost 5 bases; unmatched junction nucleotides: 7. The CDR3 sequence: CSARDMTGGYDEQYF. In DNA form, the CDR3 reads TGCAGTGCTAGAGATATGACAGGGGGCTACGACGAGCAGTACTTC.

This clonotype was recorded many times. The rearrangement joins TRBV2 to TRBJ2-1; a weak D match, TRBD1 (5 bases). CDR1 SNHLY and CDR2 FYNNEI come from the germline V gene. Trimming pared 2 bases from V and 4 bases from J, leaving 12 bases between. The CDR3 loop spans 15 amino acids. The CDR3 coding sequence is TGTGCCAGCAGTGAATTTAGGGGCCATTACAATGAGCAGTTCTTC. Translated: CASSEFRGHYNEQFF.

Notes on this clonotype: This could be a read error, since a much larger clone is one nucleotide away. CDR3 bases: TGCGCCAGCAGCCGGTTACCGATGGAAATGAGCTCCTACAATGAGCAGTTCTTC. Its translation is CASSRLPMEMSSYNEQFF. The V gene is TRBV4-1, the J gene TRBJ2-1; D gene uncertain. The CDR3 contains 18 residues. Trimming shortened V by 4 bases and J by 0 bases, and 19 bases separated the two germline ends. Looked up from germline, CDR1 is MGHRA and CDR2 is YSYEKL.